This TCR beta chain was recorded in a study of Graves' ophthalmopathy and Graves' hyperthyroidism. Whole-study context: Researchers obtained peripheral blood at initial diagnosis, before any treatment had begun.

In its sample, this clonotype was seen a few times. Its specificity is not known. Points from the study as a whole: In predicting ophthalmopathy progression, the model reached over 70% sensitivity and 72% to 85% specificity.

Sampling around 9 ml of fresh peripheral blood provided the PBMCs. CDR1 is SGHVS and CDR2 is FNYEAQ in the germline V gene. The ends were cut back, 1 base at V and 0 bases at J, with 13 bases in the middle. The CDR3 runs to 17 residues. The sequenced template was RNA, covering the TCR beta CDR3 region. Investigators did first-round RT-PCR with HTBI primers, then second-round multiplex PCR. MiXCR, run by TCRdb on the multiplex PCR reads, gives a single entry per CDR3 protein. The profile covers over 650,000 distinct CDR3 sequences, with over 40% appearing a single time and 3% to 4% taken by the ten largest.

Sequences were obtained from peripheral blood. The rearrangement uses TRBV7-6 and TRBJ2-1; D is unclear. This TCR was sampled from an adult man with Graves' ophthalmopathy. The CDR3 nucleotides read TGTGCCAGCAGCTTAGGAGCAGCACACAGCTCCTACAATGAGCAGTTCTTC. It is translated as CASSLGAAHSSYNEQFF.